Listed here are 27 T cell receptor beta chains from one sample, sequenced in a study of molecular identifiers for immune sequencing clone quantification. TCRdb recomputed calls from the PCR reads with MiXCR, one row per CDR3 protein. This table has about 86,000 distinct CDR3 sequences, about 23% appearing once. Sequences were obtained from naive CD8+ T cells from blood, with Jurkat cell RNA spiked in. Subset meaning: FACS-sorted CD8+CD4-CCR7+CD45RA+ naive T cells. Receptors originate from a human donor in good health. Some libraries in this study had Jurkat cell RNA spiked in.

V is TRBV6-5 and J is TRBJ2-7, with a weak D call TRBD1 (5 bases). V lost 8 bases to trimming and J lost 2 bases, with 13 bases between them. The CDR3 covers 13 residues. Germline CDR1 is MNHEY and CDR2 is SVGAGI. The CDR3 sequence is CASQSTGTYEQYF. The CDR3, as DNA: TGTGCCAGCCAATCAACAGGTACCTACGAGCAGTACTTC.

The rearrangement joins TRBV27 to TRBJ2-7; 12 positions agree with TRBD1. CDR1 MNHEY and CDR2 SMNVEV come from the germline V gene (reference sequence). This CDR3 has 16 residues. Trimming at V came to 3 bases and at J to 4 bases, leaving 7 bases not matched to a gene. The CDR3 loop reads CASSFAGTGGEYEQYF. The DNA of the CDR3 is TGTGCCAGCAGTTTCGCCGGGACAGGGGGCGAATACGAGCAGTACTTC.

A word on this clonotype: A much larger clone lies a single base off, so this may be a read error. This chain joins TRBV2 and TRBJ2-2; D not resolved. From germline, CDR1 is SNHLY and CDR2 FYNNEI. V was trimmed by 7 bases and J by 0 bases, leaving 9 bases between them. The CDR3 has 14 amino acids. The CDR3 DNA is TGTGCCAGCAATGCCATTGCGAACACCGGGGAGCTGTTTTTT. Translation gives CASNAIANTGELFF.

The chain is built from TRBV11-2 and TRBJ1-2, with 8 nucleotides matching TRBD1. Germline CDR1 and CDR2: SGHAT and FQNNGV. There are 13 residues in the CDR3. V lost 6 bases to trimming and J lost 8 bases; unmatched junction nucleotides: 8. This chain's CDR3 is CASSTQGANGYTF. The CDR3 DNA follows: TGTGCCAGCAGTACGCAGGGGGCTAACGGCTACACCTTC.

This clonotype was counted only a few times. One junction end does not reproduce the germline sequence, and a read error may be involved. This rearrangement joins TRBV6-1 to TRBJ2-7; the D gene is possibly TRBD1 (6 bases). Germline V CDR1 and CDR2: MNHNS, SASEGT. The CDR3 has 14 amino acids. The CDR3 region is CASSESQGAYERYF. CDR3 sequence (DNA): TGTGCCAGCAGTGAGTCACAGGGCGCCTACGAGCGGTACTTC.

This clonotype was counted only a few times. The rearrangement joins TRBV5-8 to TRBJ1-4, with a possible D match to TRBD1 (6 bases). The CDR3 contains 15 residues. The germline V and J ends were trimmed by 4 bases and 4 bases, with 14 bases remaining between them. Germline CDR1 SGHTS, CDR2 YDEGEE. The chain's CDR3 is CASSHQGSYNEKLFF. CDR3 nucleotide sequence: TGTGCCAGCAGCCACCAGGGGAGTTATAATGAAAAACTGTTTTTT.

The V call is TRBV11-2, the J call TRBJ2-3; no clear D. Germline loops: CDR1 SGHAT, CDR2 FQNNGV. The germline V and J ends were trimmed by 1 base and 6 bases, with 8 bases remaining between them. The CDR3 runs 13 residues. CDR3 in amino acids: CASSLVRWDTQYF. CDR3 DNA sequence: TGTGCCAGCAGCTTAGTACGGTGGGATACGCAGTATTTT.

Of note for this clonotype: This may come from a read error, since a much larger clone is one base off. The chain couples TRBV7-8 to TRBJ2-1, with 12 nucleotides matching TRBD2. V lost 4 bases, J lost 2 bases, and 9 bases stayed unmatched. The CDR3 sequence is 18 residues long. The V gene's germline CDR1 is SGHVS and CDR2 FQNEAQ. As DNA, the CDR3 is TGTGCCAGCAGCTCGGGACTAGCGGGCAGGAGCCCCTACAATGAGCAGTTCTTC. It translates to CASSSGLAGRSPYNEQFF.

This clonotype was found a few times. The genes are TRBV6-5 and TRBJ2-1; TRBD2 matches 10 bases. The CDR3 runs to 15 residues. The germline gives CDR1 MNHEY, CDR2 SVGAGI. Losses at the gene ends were 1 base for V and 9 bases for J; bases not matched to a gene: 6. The CDR3 is CASSYWLAGGLEQFF. DNA of the CDR3: TGTGCCAGCAGTTACTGGTTAGCGGGAGGCCTTGAGCAGTTCTTC.

Remarks on this clonotype: Since a much larger clone is just one base distant, this may be a read error. The chain is built from TRBV11-2 and TRBJ2-1; D is possibly TRBD1 (8 bases). Germline V lookup: CDR1 SGHAT, CDR2 FQNNGV. The CDR3 sequence is 15 residues long. CDR3 nucleotide sequence: TGTGCCCGCAGCAGCGGGACAGGCTCCTACAATGAGCAGTTCTTC. It is translated as CARSSGTGSYNEQFF.

The V call is TRBV20-1, the J call TRBJ1-2; 7 bases fit TRBD1. Germline-derived CDR1 and CDR2 are DFQATT and SNEGSKA (reference sequence). Unmatched junction bases numbered 8, after V lost 6 bases and J lost 1 base. The CDR3 loop spans 14 amino acids. The CDR3 bases are TGCAGTGCCACCGACAGGGCGAATAACTATGGCTACACCTTC. It specifies CSATDRANNYGYTF.

This clonotype has just a few counts. V is TRBV27 and J is TRBJ2-1, with 12 bases matching TRBD2. V lost 5 bases and J lost 1; bases outside the gene matches: 3. This CDR3 is built from 16 residues. CDR1 is MNHEY, CDR2 SMNVEV, per germline (reference sequence). CDR3 sequence reads: CASSVGLAGSYNEQFF. In DNA form, the CDR3 reads TGTGCCAGCAGTGTGGGACTAGCGGGTTCCTACAATGAGCAGTTCTTC.

This clonotype was seen ten or more times. V usage is TRBV6-5 and J usage is TRBJ2-3; D uncertain. The V end was cut by 0 bases, the J end by 0 bases, with 13 bases between. The germline gives CDR1 MNHEY, CDR2 SVGAGI. This CDR3 has 17 residues. CDR3 in DNA: TGTGCCAGCAGTTACTCACGCTGGTACTCTAGCACAGATACGCAGTATTTT. Its translation is CASSYSRWYSSTDTQYF.

Turning to this clonotype: A much bigger clone sits one base away, suggesting this may be a read error. The CDR3 bases are TGTGCCGGCAGTCAAACACGAGGCGGGGCGAACACCGGGGAGCTGTTTTTT. It specifies CAGSQTRGGANTGELFF. The chain recombines TRBV7-8 with TRBJ2-2, with TRBD2 as a possible D gene (6 bases). The CDR3 length is 17 residues. Looked up from germline, CDR1 is SGHVS and CDR2 is FQNEAQ.

In its sample, this clonotype was seen many times. This chain links TRBV29-1 with TRBJ2-3; 12 bases line up with TRBD2. The ends lost 8 bases at V and 0 bases at J; junction bases unmatched: 6. This CDR3 contains 15 residues. The germline V gene encodes CDR1 SQVTM and CDR2 ANQGSEA. The CDR3: CSSGTSGRSTDTQYF. In DNA form, the CDR3 reads TGCAGCTCCGGGACTAGCGGGCGAAGCACAGATACGCAGTATTTT.

Many counts were recorded for this clonotype. The CDR3 loop reads CSAGVDEQFF. CDR3 sequence (DNA): TGCAGCGCTGGGGTCGATGAGCAGTTCTTC. The chain is built from TRBV29-1 and TRBJ2-1; D call uncertain. The length of the CDR3 is 10 residues. The germline gives CDR1 SQVTM, CDR2 ANQGSEA. V lost 7 bases and J lost 8, with 9 bases in between.

Details on this clonotype: A clone one base away is much larger, so this may be a read error. V gene TRBV12-3 or TRBV12-4 combines with J gene TRBJ1-1; the D gene is possibly TRBD1 (5 bases). The CDR3 sequence is 13 residues long. Trimming left V 6 bases short and J 11 bases short, with 19 bases between. This CDR3 is CASSLGRGRAAFF. The CDR3 bases are TGTGCCAGCAGCCTTGGACGGGGACGAGCGGCTTTCTTT.

This clonotype appeared a few times. The J gene is TRBJ1-1, the V gene TRBV6-2 or TRBV6-3, with 7 bases that match TRBD1. CDR1 and CDR2 from the germline V gene are MNHEY and SVGEGT. The V and J ends lost 2 bases and 0 bases, in that order; junction bases with no gene match: 15. The CDR3 length is 19 residues. CDR3 nucleotides: TGTGCCAGCAGTTACAACCGTGACAGGGTTCTTGGTATGAACACTGAAGCTTTCTTT. It specifies CASSYNRDRVLGMNTEAFF.

The chain recombines TRBV3-1 with TRBJ2-3, with a tentative D call TRBD2 (6 bases). Germline CDR1 and CDR2: LGHDT and YNNKEL (reference sequence). The CDR3 is 15 residues long. V shed 3 bases and J shed 5 bases, with 15 bases lying between them. The CDR3 sequence: CASSHPSEGLDTQYF. The CDR3 DNA reads TGTGCCAGCAGCCACCCCTCGGAGGGCCTAGATACGCAGTATTTT.

A few counts support this clonotype. The rearrangement joins TRBV13 to TRBJ2-7; D ambiguous. The CDR3 consists of 12 residues. Looked up from germline, CDR1 is PRHDT and CDR2 is FYEKMQ (reference sequence). V lost 5 bases and J 5 bases, leaving 10 bases between the germline ends. CDR3 loop: CASSLNVDEQYF. In DNA form, the CDR3 reads TGTGCCAGCAGCCTGAACGTCGACGAGCAGTACTTC. Supplemented by reference TRBV13 and TRBJ2-7, the full variable domain reads AAGVIQSPRHLIKEKRETATLKCYPIPRHDTVYWYQQGPGQDPQFLISFYEKMQSDKGSIPDRFSAQQFSDYHSELNMSSLELGDSALYFCASSLNVDEQYFGPGTRLTVT.

Details on this clonotype: A read error is possible here, since a much larger clone lies one base away. The chain has TRBV7-9 and TRBJ1-1, with D hard to call. CDR1 is SEHNR, CDR2 FQNEAQ, per germline (reference sequence). The CDR3 is 12 residues long. CDR3 DNA sequence: TGTGCCAGCGGCTTGGGGAAAACTGAAGCTTTCTTT. Its protein is CASGLGKTEAFF.

This sequence joins TRBV20-1 and TRBJ2-2; 9 nucleotides line up with TRBD1. The germline V gene has CDR1 DFQATT and CDR2 SNEGSKA (reference sequence). The length of the CDR3 is 16 residues. V dropped 3 bases and J dropped 7; count of bases not matched to a gene: 12. In DNA form, the CDR3 reads TGCAGTGCTAGGGGCCGATACAGGGGGCGCGACGGGGAGCTGTTTTTT. It translates to CSARGRYRGRDGELFF.

A few counts support this clonotype. The V and J genes are TRBV12-3 or TRBV12-4 and TRBJ2-5; tentative D call: TRBD2 (6 bases). The CDR3 loop spans 14 amino acids. The germline V and J ends were trimmed by 7 bases and 4 bases, with 16 bases remaining between them. The CDR3 here is CASTAGGAGETQYF. CDR3 nucleotides: TGTGCCAGCACTGCGGGCGGGGCAGGAGAGACCCAGTACTTC.

The sample holds a few counts of this clonotype. V gene TRBV24-1 combines with J gene TRBJ2-5, with D possibly TRBD1 on 7 matching bases. Looked up from germline, CDR1 is KGHDR and CDR2 is SFDVKD. The CDR3 spans 17 residues. V dropped 1 base and J dropped 1 base, with 15 bases sitting between them. CDR3 bases: TGTGCCACCAGTGATTTATCCGCGGGGACAGCCCAAGAGACCCAGTACTTC. Translating it yields CATSDLSAGTAQETQYF.

This clonotype has a count of ten or more. This chain connects TRBV15 to TRBJ2-3; D could derive from TRBD1 or TRBD2 (5 bases each). The germline gives CDR1 LNHNV, CDR2 YYDKDF (reference sequence). Trimming took 4 bases from V and 0 from J, leaving 11 bases between them. The CDR3 runs to 15 residues. CDR3 region: CATSTEGESTDTQYF. In DNA form, the CDR3 reads TGTGCCACCAGCACCGAAGGGGAGAGCACAGATACGCAGTATTTT.

This clonotype was detected ten times or more. This rearrangement joins TRBV14 to TRBJ2-5; D ambiguous. Trimming left V 0 bases short and J 4 bases short, with 12 bases between. This CDR3 is 15 amino acids long. Germline V gives CDR1 SGHDN, CDR2 FVKESK. The CDR3 is CASSQELGFRETQYF. The CDR3 DNA follows: TGTGCCAGCAGCCAAGAGTTGGGGTTTCGAGAGACCCAGTACTTC.

This clonotype was detected only a few times. CDR3 DNA sequence: TGTGCCATCAAGACAGGGCAGTTAACAGATACGCAGTATTTT. This codes for CAIKTGQLTDTQYF. This sequence joins TRBV28 and TRBJ2-3, with 7 bases aligning to TRBD1. This CDR3 has 14 residues. J lost 3 bases, V lost 10 bases, and 10 bases had no gene match. The germline V gene encodes CDR1 MDHEN and CDR2 SYDVKM.